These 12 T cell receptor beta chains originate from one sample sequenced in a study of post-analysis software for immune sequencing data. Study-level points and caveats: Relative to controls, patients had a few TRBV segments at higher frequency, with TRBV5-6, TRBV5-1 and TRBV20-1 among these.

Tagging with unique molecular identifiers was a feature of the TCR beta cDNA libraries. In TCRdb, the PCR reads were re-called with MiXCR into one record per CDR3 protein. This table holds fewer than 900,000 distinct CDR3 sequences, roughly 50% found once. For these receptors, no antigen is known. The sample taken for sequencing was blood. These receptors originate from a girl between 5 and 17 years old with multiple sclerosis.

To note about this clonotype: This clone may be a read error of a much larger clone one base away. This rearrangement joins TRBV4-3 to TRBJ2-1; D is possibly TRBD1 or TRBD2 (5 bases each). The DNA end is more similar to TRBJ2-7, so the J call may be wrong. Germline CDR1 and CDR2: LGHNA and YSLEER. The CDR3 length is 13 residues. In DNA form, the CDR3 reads TGCGCCAGCAGCCTCGAGGGGTACAATGAGCAGTACTTC. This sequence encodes CASSLEGYNEQYF.

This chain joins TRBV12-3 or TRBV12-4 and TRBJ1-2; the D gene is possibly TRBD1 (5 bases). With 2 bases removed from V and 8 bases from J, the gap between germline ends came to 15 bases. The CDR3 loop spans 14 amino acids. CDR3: CASSLTGLYGGYTF. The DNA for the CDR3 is TGTGCCAGCAGTTTAACAGGACTATACGGCGGCTACACCTTC.

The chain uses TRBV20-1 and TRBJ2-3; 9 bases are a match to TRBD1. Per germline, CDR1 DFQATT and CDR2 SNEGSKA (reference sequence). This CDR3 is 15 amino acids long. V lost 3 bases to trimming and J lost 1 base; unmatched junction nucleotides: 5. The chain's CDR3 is CSASGRTGGTDTQYF. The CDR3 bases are TGCAGTGCTAGCGGTAGGACAGGGGGCACAGATACGCAGTATTTT.

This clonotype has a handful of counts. The CDR3 DNA sequence: TGTGCCAGCAGCTTCCGACTTGATAATGAGCAGTTCTTC. Translating it yields CASSFRLDNEQFF. The rearrangement uses TRBV9 and TRBJ2-1; D call uncertain. The V end lost 4 bases, the J end lost 7 bases, and 12 bases lay between the germline ends. Germline loops: CDR1 SGDLS, CDR2 YYNGEE. The CDR3 spans 13 residues.

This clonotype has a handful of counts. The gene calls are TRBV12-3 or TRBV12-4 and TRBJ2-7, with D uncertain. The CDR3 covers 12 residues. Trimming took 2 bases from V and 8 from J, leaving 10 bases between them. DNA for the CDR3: TGTGCCAGCAGTTTAAATGTAGACCAGCAGTACTTC. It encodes CASSLNVDQQYF.

The CDR3 loop is CASSPGNWDRQETQYF. In DNA, the CDR3 is TGCGCCAGCAGCCCAGGCAATTGGGACAGACAAGAGACCCAGTACTTC. This chain links TRBV5-1 with TRBJ2-5, with TRBD1 matching 7 bases. The germline V gene has CDR1 SGHRS and CDR2 YFSETQ. Trimming cost V 4 bases and J 2 bases; bases outside gene matches: 11. The CDR3 extends over 16 amino acids. The full variable domain, in which reference TRBV5-1 and TRBJ2-5 provide the parts outside the CDR3, is KAGVTQTPRYLIKTRGQQVTLSCSPISGHRSVSWYQQTPGQGLQFLFEYFSETQRNKGNFPGRFSGRQFSNSRSEMNVSTLELGDSALYLCASSPGNWDRQETQYFGPGTRLLVL.

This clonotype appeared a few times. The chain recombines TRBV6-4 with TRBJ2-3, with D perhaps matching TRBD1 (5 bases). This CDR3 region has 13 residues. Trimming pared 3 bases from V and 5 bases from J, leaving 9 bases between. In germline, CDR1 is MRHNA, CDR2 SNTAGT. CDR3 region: CASSEGAGDTQYF. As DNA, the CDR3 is TGTGCCAGCAGTGAAGGGGCAGGAGATACGCAGTATTTT.

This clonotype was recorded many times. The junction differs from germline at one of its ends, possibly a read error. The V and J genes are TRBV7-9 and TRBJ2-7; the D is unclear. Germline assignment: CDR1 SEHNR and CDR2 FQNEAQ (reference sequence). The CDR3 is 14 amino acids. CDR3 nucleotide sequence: TGTGCCAGCAGTTTAGGCGGCGGCCCCTACGAGCAGTACTTC. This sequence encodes CASSLGGGPYEQYF.

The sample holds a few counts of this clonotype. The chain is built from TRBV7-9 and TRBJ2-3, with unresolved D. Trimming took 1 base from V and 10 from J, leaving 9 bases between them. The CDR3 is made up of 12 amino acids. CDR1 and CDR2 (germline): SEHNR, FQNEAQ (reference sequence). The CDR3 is CASSLGPTAQYF. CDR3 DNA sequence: TGTGCCAGCAGCTTAGGTCCTACGGCGCAGTATTTT.

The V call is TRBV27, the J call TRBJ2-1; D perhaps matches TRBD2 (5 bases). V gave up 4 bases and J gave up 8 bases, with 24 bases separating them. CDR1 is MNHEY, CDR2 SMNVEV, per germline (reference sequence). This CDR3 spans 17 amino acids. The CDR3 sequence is CASSSLSAGLTKDEQFF. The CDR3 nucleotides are TGTGCCAGCAGTTCCCTCTCCGCGGGCCTAACTAAGGATGAGCAGTTCTTC.

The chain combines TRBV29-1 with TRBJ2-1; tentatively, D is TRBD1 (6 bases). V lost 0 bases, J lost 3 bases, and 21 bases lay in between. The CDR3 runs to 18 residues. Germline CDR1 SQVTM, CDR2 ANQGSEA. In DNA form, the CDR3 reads TGCAGCGTTGAAGAAAAAGTAATGGGGGCCAACCTCTACAATGAGCAGTTCTTC. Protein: CSVEEKVMGANLYNEQFF.

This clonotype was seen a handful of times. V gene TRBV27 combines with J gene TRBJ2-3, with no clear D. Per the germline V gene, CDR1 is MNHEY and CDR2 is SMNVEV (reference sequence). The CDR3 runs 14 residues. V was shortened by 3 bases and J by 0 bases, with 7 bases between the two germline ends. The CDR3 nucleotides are TGTGCCAGCAGTTTCCAGACTAGCACAGATACGCAGTATTTT. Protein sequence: CASSFQTSTDTQYF.